These T cell receptor beta chains were read from a single sample in a study of beta chain features in type 1 diabetes. Using immunoSEQ multiplex PCR, the repertoire was profiled, and TCRdb retains in-frame clones only, with some absent. The sample holds 400,000 to 600,000 clones, 25% to 35% seen once. Sequenced input: naive CD4+ T cells from blood. All receptors come from a man younger than 35 in good health. Both conserved end residues are part of each CDR3. Each record gives: CDR3 DNA, CDR3 protein, clone size, J gene, D gene, V gene. The D gene is left open where the match is weak. Expanded clones are given a class, and other clones once, few, many or no size at all.

cdr3_nt: TGCGCCAGCAGCCCGGGACTAGCGGTCACCGGGGAGCTGTTTTTT
cdr3_aa: CASSPGLAVTGELFF
clone_size: few
j_call: TRBJ2-2
d_call: TRBD2
v_call: TRBV5-1

cdr3_nt: TGTGCCAGCAGACCCCCGGGACTAAACACCGGGGAGCTGTTTTTT
cdr3_aa: CASRPPGLNTGELFF
clone_size: few
j_call: TRBJ2-2
d_call: TRBD2
v_call: TRBV7-2

cdr3_nt: TGTGCCATCAGAGCTAGCACGGGACTCCGCGAGCAGTACTTC
cdr3_aa: CAIRASTGLREQYF
clone_size: -
j_call: TRBJ2-7
d_call: -
v_call: TRBV10-3

cdr3_nt: TGTGCCAGCAGTGAACTTAGGGATGAGCAGTTCTTC
cdr3_aa: CASSELRDEQFF
clone_size: -
j_call: TRBJ2-1
d_call: -
v_call: TRBV6-1

cdr3_nt: TGTGCCAGTAACAGTGCGCTGGTGAATGGCTACACCTTC
cdr3_aa: CASNSALVNGYTF
clone_size: -
j_call: TRBJ1-2
d_call: -
v_call: TRBV19

cdr3_nt: TGCGCCAGCAGCTTGGTGGCGGGAGGGATGGATGAGCAGTTCTTC
cdr3_aa: CASSLVAGGMDEQFF
clone_size: few
j_call: TRBJ2-1
d_call: TRBD2
v_call: TRBV5-1

cdr3_nt: TGTGCCAGCAGCTCAGGGGCGGACAGGGGGGAGACCCAGTACTTC
cdr3_aa: CASSSGADRGETQYF
clone_size: -
j_call: TRBJ2-5
d_call: TRBD1
v_call: TRBV7-3

cdr3_nt: TGTGCCAGCAGTTACGACAGGGGGGGAGAGACCCAGTACTTC
cdr3_aa: CASSYDRGGETQYF
clone_size: -
j_call: TRBJ2-5
d_call: TRBD1
v_call: TRBV6-5

cdr3_nt: TGCGCCAGCAGCCAGAACTTAGCGGGAGATGGAACCGGGGAGCTGTTTTTT
cdr3_aa: CASSQNLAGDGTGELFF
clone_size: few
j_call: TRBJ2-2
d_call: TRBD2
v_call: TRBV4-3

cdr3_nt: TGTGCCAGCACCCTTGACCCGGGACGGAGCAATGAGCAGTTCTTC
cdr3_aa: CASTLDPGRSNEQFF
clone_size: few
j_call: TRBJ2-1
d_call: -
v_call: TRBV7-6

cdr3_nt: TGTGCCAGCAGCGTGGGGACAGGGACCTACAATGAGCAGTTCTTC
cdr3_aa: CASSVGTGTYNEQFF
clone_size: -
j_call: TRBJ2-1
d_call: TRBD1
v_call: TRBV9

cdr3_nt: TGCAGCGCCGGGCTAGCCAAAAACATTCAGTACTTC
cdr3_aa: CSAGLAKNIQYF
clone_size: -
j_call: TRBJ2-4
d_call: -
v_call: TRBV29-1

cdr3_nt: TGTGCCAGCAGTTTATCCCCTCGAAGGGCAGAGACCCAGTACTTC
cdr3_aa: CASSLSPRRAETQYF
clone_size: -
j_call: TRBJ2-5
d_call: -
v_call: TRBV27

cdr3_nt: TGTGCCAGCTCGGGGCCAGACGGTCGGGCGCAGTATTTT
cdr3_aa: CASSGPDGRAQYF
clone_size: -
j_call: TRBJ2-3
d_call: -
v_call: TRBV18

cdr3_nt: TGCGCCAGCAGCGTGGACACTTTAAGGGGGGAGACCCAGTACTTC
cdr3_aa: CASSVDTLRGETQYF
clone_size: few
j_call: TRBJ2-5
d_call: -
v_call: TRBV5-1

cdr3_nt: TGCGCCAGCAGCTTGCTCATGACTAGCCCAGAGACCCAGTACTTC
cdr3_aa: CASSLLMTSPETQYF
clone_size: -
j_call: TRBJ2-5
d_call: TRBD2
v_call: TRBV5-1

cdr3_nt: TGTGCCTGTAGTCCCGGTGCAACTAATGAAAAACTGTTTTTT
cdr3_aa: CACSPGATNEKLFF
clone_size: few
j_call: TRBJ1-4
d_call: -
v_call: TRBV9

cdr3_nt: TGCAGCGTTGGTGGGACAGGGAGGTACGAGCAGTACTTC
cdr3_aa: CSVGGTGRYEQYF
clone_size: few
j_call: TRBJ2-7
d_call: TRBD1
v_call: TRBV29-1

cdr3_nt: TGTGCCATCAGTGAACAGGGAGCTGGGGCCAACGTCCTGACTTTC
cdr3_aa: CAISEQGAGANVLTF
clone_size: few
j_call: TRBJ2-6
d_call: -
v_call: TRBV10-3

cdr3_nt: TGTGCCAGCAGCAGCGGGACAGGGGGCAATCAGCCCCAGCATTTT
cdr3_aa: CASSSGTGGNQPQHF
clone_size: -
j_call: TRBJ1-5
d_call: TRBD1
v_call: TRBV7-2

cdr3_nt: TGCGCCAGCAGCTTGGCCGCTAGCGGGAGTGGGAACATTCAGTACTTC
cdr3_aa: CASSLAASGSGNIQYF
clone_size: -
j_call: TRBJ2-4
d_call: TRBD2
v_call: TRBV5-1

cdr3_nt: TGTGCCAGCAGCACCCAGGGGGCTGGGGATACGCAGTATTTT
cdr3_aa: CASSTQGAGDTQYF
clone_size: -
j_call: TRBJ2-3
d_call: -
v_call: TRBV21-1

cdr3_nt: TGCGCCAGCAGCCCGCAGACACGCCGCTTGAGCGAGCAGTACTTC
cdr3_aa: CASSPQTRRLSEQYF
clone_size: few
j_call: TRBJ2-7
d_call: -
v_call: TRBV5-1

cdr3_nt: TGTGCCAGCAGCTTGAACAGCTACGAGCAGTACTTC
cdr3_aa: CASSLNSYEQYF
clone_size: once
j_call: TRBJ2-7
d_call: -
v_call: TRBV11-2

cdr3_nt: TGTGCCAGTAAACTACTAGCGGGGGAACAGTTCTTC
cdr3_aa: CASKLLAGEQFF
clone_size: -
j_call: TRBJ2-1
d_call: TRBD2
v_call: TRBV19

cdr3_nt: TGTGCCATCGGCGGGGAGACCCAGTACTTC
cdr3_aa: CAIGGETQYF
clone_size: -
j_call: TRBJ2-5
d_call: -
v_call: TRBV10-3

cdr3_nt: TGTGCCAGCAGCCAAAGCTGGGATACGCAGTATTTT
cdr3_aa: CASSQSWDTQYF
clone_size: -
j_call: TRBJ2-3
d_call: -
v_call: TRBV7-9

cdr3_nt: TGTGCCAGCAGCGCGACAGGGGGGAACACTGAAGCTTTCTTT
cdr3_aa: CASSATGGNTEAFF
clone_size: -
j_call: TRBJ1-1
d_call: TRBD1
v_call: TRBV7-9

cdr3_nt: TGTGCCTGGAGTGTAATAGGGCCCTACAATGAGCAGTTCTTC
cdr3_aa: CAWSVIGPYNEQFF
clone_size: few
j_call: TRBJ2-1
d_call: -
v_call: TRBV30

cdr3_nt: TGTGCCAGCAGCGAAGTTTGGGGGGCTGATGAAAAACTGTTTTTT
cdr3_aa: CASSEVWGADEKLFF
clone_size: -
j_call: TRBJ1-4
d_call: -
v_call: TRBV7-9

cdr3_nt: TGTGCCAGCAGCGCCGGGGGAGGGCCGAGTAATGAGCAGTTCTTC
cdr3_aa: CASSAGGGPSNEQFF
clone_size: few
j_call: TRBJ2-1
d_call: TRBD2
v_call: TRBV9

cdr3_nt: TGTGCCAGCTCTGGCGACATGAGCTCCTACGAGCAGTACTTC
cdr3_aa: CASSGDMSSYEQYF
clone_size: -
j_call: TRBJ2-7
d_call: -
v_call: TRBV6-6

cdr3_nt: TGTGCCACCTCGGGGGGGACGGTCAATCAGCCCCAGCATTTT
cdr3_aa: CATSGGTVNQPQHF
clone_size: few
j_call: TRBJ1-5
d_call: -
v_call: TRBV6-6

cdr3_nt: TGCGCCAGCAGCCAAGACAGGGGAACTCCGTACGAGCAGTACTTC
cdr3_aa: CASSQDRGTPYEQYF
clone_size: few
j_call: TRBJ2-7
d_call: -
v_call: TRBV4-1

cdr3_nt: TGTGCCAGCAGTGGTGGAACCTACAATGAGCAGTTCTTC
cdr3_aa: CASSGGTYNEQFF
clone_size: -
j_call: TRBJ2-1
d_call: -
v_call: TRBV2

cdr3_nt: TGCAGCGTCAGCAGGCCGCCGTCGTACGAGCAGTACTTC
cdr3_aa: CSVSRPPSYEQYF
clone_size: -
j_call: TRBJ2-7
d_call: -
v_call: TRBV29-1

cdr3_nt: TGTGCCAGCGGGGACAGGGTTCCCTACGAGCAGTACTTC
cdr3_aa: CASGDRVPYEQYF
clone_size: -
j_call: TRBJ2-7
d_call: TRBD1
v_call: TRBV6-5